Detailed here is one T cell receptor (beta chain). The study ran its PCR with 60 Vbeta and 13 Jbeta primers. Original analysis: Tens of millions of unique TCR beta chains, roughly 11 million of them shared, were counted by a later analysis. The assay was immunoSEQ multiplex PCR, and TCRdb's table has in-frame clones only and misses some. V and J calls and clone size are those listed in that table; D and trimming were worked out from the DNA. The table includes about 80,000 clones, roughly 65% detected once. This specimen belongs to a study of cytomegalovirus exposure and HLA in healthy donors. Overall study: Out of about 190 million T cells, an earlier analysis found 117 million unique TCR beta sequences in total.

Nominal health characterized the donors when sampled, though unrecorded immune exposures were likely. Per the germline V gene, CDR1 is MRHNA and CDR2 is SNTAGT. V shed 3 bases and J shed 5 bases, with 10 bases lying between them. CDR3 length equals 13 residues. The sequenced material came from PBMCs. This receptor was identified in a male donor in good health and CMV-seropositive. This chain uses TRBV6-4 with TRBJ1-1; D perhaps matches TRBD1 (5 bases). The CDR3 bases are TGTGCCAGCAGTGAGCGGGGCTGGACTGAAGCTTTCTTT. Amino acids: CASSERGWTEAFF.